The rows below give T cell receptor beta chains drawn from one sample of a study of T cell responses to AZD1222 COVID-19 vaccine. Clones were sequenced by immunoSEQ multiplex PCR, and TCRdb holds only the in-frame ones, with some missing. The table lists approximately 140,000 clones, around nine tenths of them singletons. Sequences were derived from peripheral blood, sampled 28 days after the second AZD1222 dose. Receptors originate from an adult who received the AZD1222 COVID-19 vaccine. Both conserved end residues are part of each CDR3. Rows may omit the clone size; those that give it use once, few, many or a size class.

CDR3 length	clone size	V gene	CDR3 protein
13	once	TRBV12-3/TRBV12-4	CASSLGPNGELFF
12	NA	TRBV9	CASSVEGGPQHF
16	once	TRBV7-2	CASSSRTSGVRDTQYF
12	NA	TRBV2	CASSDLGGKLFF
14	NA	TRBV19	CASSPRTGPHEQFF
15	NA	TRBV18	CASSPPGGQGIVYTF
13	NA	TRBV6-5	CASKGVGRETQYF
9	NA	TRBV3-1/TRBV3-2	CASSPPQYF
13	NA	TRBV7-3	CASSLGQMTEAFF
15	NA	TRBV27	CASSFGQTGGDTQYF
14	NA	TRBV3-1/TRBV3-2	CASSPKAPRGEAFF
14	NA	TRBV3-1/TRBV3-2	CASSPDRRDSPLHF
14	NA	TRBV4-2	CASSQGPTGDTQYF